These T cell receptor beta chains were read from a single sample in a study of blood T cell repertoires in COVID-19. Only in-frame clones appear in the TCRdb table, and some are missing; sequencing was by immunoSEQ multiplex PCR. The table has a few hundred thousand clones, just over 85% seen once. The sequenced sample consisted of peripheral blood. These receptors were obtained from a woman aged 25 to 39 with active or convalescent COVID-19. CDR3s include the opening cysteine and the closing phenylalanine or tryptophan. A D gene is named only where the DNA matches it firmly. Clone sizes are given selectively: once, few, many, or a class where the clone is expanded.

J gene	clone size	CDR3 length	V gene	D gene	CDR3 DNA	CDR3 protein
TRBJ2-5	-	16	TRBV4-3	-	TGCGCCAGCAGCCAGCGTCTAGGGGGGGGTCCTGAGACCCAGTACTTC	CASSQRLGGGPETQYF
TRBJ1-6	-	16	TRBV7-8	-	TGTGCCAGCAGCTTTTCCGGGTCTTGGGGGCTCTCACCCCTCCACTTT	CASSFSGSWGLSPLHF
TRBJ1-2	once	16	TRBV7-9	TRBD1	TGTGCCAGCAGCTTAGTGGCAGGGGGCGATATGTTTGGCTACACCTTC	CASSLVAGGDMFGYTF
TRBJ1-2	-	14	TRBV28	-	TGTGCCAGCAGTTTAGTAGGACAGCCCTATGGCTACACCTTC	CASSLVGQPYGYTF
TRBJ1-2	-	13	TRBV9	-	TGTGCCAGCAGCGTAGACGGTAACTATGGCTACACCTTC	CASSVDGNYGYTF
TRBJ2-3	-	16	TRBV5-4	TRBD2	TGTGCCAGCAGCTTGTGGCGGGGGGAGGGCACAGATACGCAGTATTTT	CASSLWRGEGTDTQYF
TRBJ2-1	-	17	TRBV24-1	TRBD1	TGTGCCACCAGTGACTCCGGACAGGGGACGGTAAACAATGAGCAGTTCTTC	CATSDSGQGTVNNEQFF
TRBJ1-3	once	15	TRBV30	-	TGTGCCTGGAGCGCAGGGTACGCCTCTGGAAACACCATATATTTT	CAWSAGYASGNTIYF
TRBJ2-3	-	15	TRBV11-2	-	TGTGCCAGCAGCTTAAGCGGAAGTAGCACAGATACGCAGTATTTT	CASSLSGSSTDTQYF
TRBJ1-6	-	17	TRBV21-1	-	TGTGCCAGCAGCAAAGGGAAAGGGGTCTCCTATAATTCACCCCTCCACTTT	CASSKGKGVSYNSPLHF
TRBJ2-1	-	13	TRBV2	-	TGTGCCAGCCACCTCTCCAGCGGTAATGAGCAGTTCTTC	CASHLSSGNEQFF
TRBJ1-1	-	11	TRBV29-1	-	TGCAGCGCCGCACGAGGCACTGAAGCTTTCTTT	CSAARGTEAFF
TRBJ1-2	-	13	TRBV6-4	-	TGTGCCAGCAGTGATGGGCCTAACTATGGCTACACCTTC	CASSDGPNYGYTF
TRBJ1-1	-	14	TRBV13	-	TGTGCCAGCAGCGCCTACAGGGAGAACACTGAAGCTTTCTTT	CASSAYRENTEAFF
TRBJ1-6	-	14	TRBV27	-	TGTGCCAGCAGTTTAGGCAGGGCCCGTACACCCCTCCACTTT	CASSLGRARTPLHF
TRBJ1-4	few	13	TRBV19	-	TGTGCCAGTAGTAGGACTGTCGATGAAAAACTGTTTTTT	CASSRTVDEKLFF
TRBJ2-5	once	15	TRBV6-5	-	TGTGCCAGCATGGGTCAGGGCGCATTGAGAGAGACCCAGTACTTC	CASMGQGALRETQYF
TRBJ2-7	-	13	TRBV25-1	-	TGTGCAACTGGCCGGGACACGGGCTACGAGCAGTACTTC	CATGRDTGYEQYF
TRBJ2-5	-	16	TRBV24-1	TRBD2	TGTGCCACCAGTGACGAGGCGACGGGGGGACGAGAGACCCAGTACTTC	CATSDEATGGRETQYF
TRBJ2-1	-	15	TRBV27	-	TGTGCCAGCAGTTTCCGGGATCTCAGTAGGAATGAGCAGTTCTTC	CASSFRDLSRNEQFF
TRBJ2-3	-	15	TRBV28	TRBD2	TGTGCCAGCAGTTTAATCGGCGGGGGGGCAGATACGCAGTATTTT	CASSLIGGGADTQYF
TRBJ1-1	-	14	TRBV4-3	-	TGCGCCAGCAGTCTGGGGGCTCAGAACACTGAAGCTTTCTTT	CASSLGAQNTEAFF
TRBJ2-7	-	12	TRBV7-9	-	TGTGCCAGCAGCCTGAGCACCTACGAGCAGTACTTC	CASSLSTYEQYF
TRBJ2-5	few	15	TRBV7-2	TRBD2	TGTGCCAGCAGCTTAAGAGCGGGGGAACAAGAGACCCAGTACTTC	CASSLRAGEQETQYF
TRBJ2-1	once	10	TRBV29-1	-	TGCAGCGTGGCGGACTACGAGCAGTTCTTC	CSVADYEQFF
TRBJ2-7	-	14	TRBV4-3	-	TGCGCCAGCAGCCAAGATCGCAGGGCTGTTAAGCAGTACTTC	CASSQDRRAVKQYF
TRBJ1-2	-	15	TRBV18	-	TGTGCCAGCTCCCAATCACAGGGATACGAGCGTGGCTACACCTTC	CASSQSQGYERGYTF
TRBJ2-5	-	14	TRBV3-1/TRBV3-2	TRBD1	TGTGCCAGCAGCCAGAGGGGGCGATGGGAGACCCAGTACTTC	CASSQRGRWETQYF
TRBJ1-1	-	14	TRBV7-2	TRBD1	TGTGCCAGCAGCATCCGAGAGGGGGCGAGGACGGCTTTCTTT	CASSIREGARTAFF
TRBJ1-1	-	15	TRBV28	TRBD1	TGTGCCAGCAGTCCGCCGGGAGGGGGCTGGACTGAAGCTTTCTTT	CASSPPGGGWTEAFF
TRBJ1-2	-	13	TRBV28	-	TGTGCCAGCAGTTGGGCCTCTAACTATGGCTACACCTTC	CASSWASNYGYTF
TRBJ2-3	-	16	TRBV2	TRBD2	TGTGCCAGCAGTGAGTCGTTAGCGGGGGTGGTAGATACGCAGTATTTT	CASSESLAGVVDTQYF
TRBJ1-3	once	14	TRBV28	-	TGTGCCAGCAGTTTAGCGGGGGCTGGAAACACCATATATTTT	CASSLAGAGNTIYF